These 14 T cell receptor beta chains came from one sample sequenced in a study of identical twins. TCRdb re-called the 5' RACE reads through MiXCR, storing one row per CDR3 protein. The table has about 240,000 distinct CDR3 sequences, roughly a tenth seen once; the top ten hold over 8%. The sequenced sample consisted of memory T cells sorted from blood. The receptor source for this set is a man between 50 and 59 years old in good health.

The sample holds many counts of this clonotype. This sequence joins TRBV20-1 and TRBJ2-4; 11 nucleotides match TRBD2. V gave up 7 bases and J gave up 7 bases; unmatched junction bases: 9. CDR3 length equals 14 residues. CDR1 and CDR2 from the germline V gene are DFQATT and SNEGSKA (reference sequence). CDR3 nucleotides: TGCAGTGTTATAGCGGGGGGGCGTAGCAACATTCAGTACTTC. This encodes CSVIAGGRSNIQYF.

This chain joins TRBV3-1 and TRBJ1-5, with D tentatively TRBD1 (5 bases). With 3 bases removed from V and 0 bases from J, the gap between germline ends came to 15 bases. The CDR3 contains 17 residues. Germline CDR1 is LGHDT and CDR2 is YNNKEL (reference sequence). In nucleotides, the CDR3 is TGTGCCAGCAGCCACAATCCCATGACAGCTAGCAATCAGCCCCAGCATTTT. It is translated as CASSHNPMTASNQPQHF.

This clonotype was counted only a few times. The genes are TRBV7-2 and TRBJ1-1, with a tentative D call TRBD1 (6 bases). CDR1 and CDR2 from the germline V gene are SGHTA and FQGNSA. This CDR3 spans 14 amino acids. Trimming removed 6 bases from V and 4 bases from J, with 15 bases in between. The CDR3: CASRGGPWGTEAFF. CDR3 nucleotide sequence: TGTGCCAGCAGAGGGGGGCCCTGGGGCACTGAAGCTTTCTTT.

In regard to this clonotype: The junction does not match germline at one end; this may be a read error. The CDR3 DNA is TGCGCCAGCAGACAAGGGATGTACACCACCGGGGAGCTGTTTTTT. Protein sequence: CASRQGMYTTGELFF. V gene TRBV4-1 combines with J gene TRBJ2-2; D ambiguous. The CDR3 runs 15 residues. Germline lookup yields CDR1 MGHRA and CDR2 YSYEKL.

This clonotype was found a few times. This rearrangement joins TRBV6-1 to TRBJ2-7; D possibly matches TRBD1 or TRBD2 (5 bases each). The CDR3 contains 14 residues. The V end was cut by 5 bases, the J end by 4 bases, with 15 bases between. CDR1 MNHNS and CDR2 SASEGT come from the germline V gene. DNA for the CDR3: TGTGCCAGCAGTAGATCCGGGACGGTTTACGAGCAGTACTTC. This codes for CASSRSGTVYEQYF.

This clonotype has a handful of counts. J is TRBJ2-1 and V is TRBV5-1; TRBD1 or TRBD2 may be the D gene (5 bases each). The CDR3 has 15 amino acids. Germline CDR1 reads SGHRS; CDR2 reads YFSETQ. V was clipped by 0 bases and J by 2 bases, with 9 bases between them. CDR3: CASSLDGAPYNEQFF. The CDR3 DNA is TGCGCCAGCAGCTTGGACGGGGCTCCCTACAATGAGCAGTTCTTC.

V is TRBV3-1 and J is TRBJ2-7; 10 bases are shared with TRBD1. This CDR3 has 17 residues. Germline V gene lookup returns CDR1 LGHDT and CDR2 YNNKEL (reference sequence). The V and J ends lost 0 bases and 6 bases, in that order; junction bases with no gene match: 11. In DNA, the CDR3 is TGTGCCAGCAGCCAAGATTTAATGGGACAGGGGTCCGCCGAGCAGTACTTC. Amino acids: CASSQDLMGQGSAEQYF.

This clonotype was seen many times. The chain couples TRBV20-1 to TRBJ2-5; 8 bases are shared with TRBD2. This CDR3 is 13 amino acids long. After removal of 4 bases from V and 5 bases from J, the junction contained 6 bases not matched to a gene. Germline values: CDR1 DFQATT, CDR2 SNEGSKA (reference sequence). The CDR3: CSANSGSSETQYF. The CDR3 bases are TGCAGTGCTAACAGCGGGAGCTCGGAGACCCAGTACTTC.

At least ten counts were recorded for this clonotype. J is TRBJ1-6 and V is TRBV12-3 or TRBV12-4, with D possibly being TRBD1 (6 bases). The CDR3 spans 13 residues. Between the trimmed V and J ends, which lost 5 bases and 8 bases, there was a span of 10 bases. CDR3 residues: CASSLHRDSPLHF. The DNA of the CDR3 is TGTGCCAGCAGTCTTCACAGGGATTCACCCCTCCACTTT.

On this clonotype itself: A much more abundant neighbour one base away suggests this may be a read error. V is TRBV29-1 and J is TRBJ2-7, with a tentative D call TRBD1 (5 bases). The CDR3 contains 13 residues. CDR1 is SQVTM, CDR2 ANQGSEA, per germline. CDR3 amino acids: CSVGFKGSYEQSF. The CDR3, as DNA: TGCAGCGTTGGTTTCAAGGGGTCCTACGAGCAGTCCTTC.

This clonotype was recorded at least ten times. This sequence joins TRBV20-1 and TRBJ2-3; TRBD2 aligns across 13 bases. This CDR3 region has 16 residues. Trimming cost V 4 bases and J 5 bases; bases outside gene matches: 9. Germline CDR1 reads DFQATT; CDR2 reads SNEGSKA (reference sequence). The CDR3 is CSATGGTSGAGDTQYF. The CDR3 nucleotides are TGCAGTGCTACAGGGGGGACTAGCGGGGCGGGAGATACGCAGTATTTT.

This clonotype was seen a handful of times. V gene TRBV20-1 combines with J gene TRBJ2-6; D is ambiguous. The CDR3 runs to 15 residues. Germline CDR1 and CDR2: DFQATT and SNEGSKA (reference sequence). The V end lost 7 bases, the J end lost 2 bases, and 15 bases lay between the germline ends. CDR3 sequence (DNA): TGCAGTGTCGTTGGGGTCACGGCTGGGGCCAACGTCCTGACTTTC. Protein product: CSVVGVTAGANVLTF.

This clonotype was seen repeatedly, ten times or more. The rearrangement uses TRBV2 and TRBJ2-2, with TRBD2 matching 13 bases. CDR1 and CDR2 from the germline V gene are SNHLY and FYNNEI. With 8 bases clipped from V and 0 bases from J, the junction kept 9 bases outside the gene matches. This CDR3 contains 18 residues. The CDR3 DNA follows: TGTGCCAGCTTCCGACTAGCGGGGGGCCTCACGAACACCGGGGAGCTGTTTTTT. Its protein product is CASFRLAGGLTNTGELFF. The full variable domain, with the rest looked up from reference TRBV2 and TRBJ2-2, is EPEVTQTPSHQVTQMGQEVILRCVPISNHLYFYWYRQILGQKVEFLVSFYNNEISEKSEIFDDQFSVERPDGSNFTLKIRSTKLEDSAMYFCASFRLAGGLTNTGELFFGEGSRLTVL.

In its sample, this clonotype was seen many times. The chain recombines TRBV6-1 with TRBJ1-6; D is unclear. In germline, CDR1 is MNHNS, CDR2 SASEGT. This CDR3 contains 13 residues. The V gene lost 6 bases and the J gene lost 12 bases, with 15 bases spanning the gap. CDR3 residues: CASSETGELPLHF. The CDR3 nucleotides are TGTGCCAGCAGCGAGACCGGGGAATTACCCCTCCACTTT.